The 32 T cell receptor beta chains below all came from one sample that was sequenced in a study of cytotoxic CD8 clonotypes in ibrutinib-treated CLL. TCRdb's copy holds only in-frame clones and misses some; the assay was immunoSEQ multiplex PCR. The data contain 90,000 to 95,000 clones, approximately 77% of them singletons. The starting material was PBMCs, obtained after 24 months of ibrutinib treatment. These receptor sequences come from a human donor with chronic lymphocytic leukemia.

This clone was detected a few times. This chain links TRBV6-5 with TRBJ1-2; 9 bases match TRBD1. Germline trimming cut 2 bases from V and 3 bases from J; bases unmatched to any gene: 1. The CDR3 extends over 14 amino acids. CDR1 and CDR2 from the germline V gene are MNHEY and SVGAGI. CDR3 DNA sequence: TGTGCCAGCAGTTACACAGGGGGCGACTATGGCTACACCTTC. This translates into CASSYTGGDYGYTF.

V and J are TRBV7-9 and TRBJ2-7; 7 bases are shared with TRBD1. With 6 bases clipped from V and 3 bases from J, the junction kept 5 bases outside the gene matches. The CDR3 runs to 13 residues. The germline V gene encodes CDR1 SEHNR and CDR2 FQNEAQ (reference sequence). The CDR3 region has the DNA TGTGCCAGCAGTTCCCGGGACAGCTACGAGCAGTACTTC. It codes for CASSSRDSYEQYF.

The chain carries TRBV6-5 and TRBJ2-7; TRBD1 aligns across 10 bases. Germline V gene sequence: CDR1 MNHEY, CDR2 SVGAGI. Trimming took 5 bases from V and 4 from J; bases not matched to a gene: 5. CDR3 length: 14 amino acids. CDR3 DNA: TGTGCCAGCAGTCCGACGGACAGGGGGTACGAGCAGTACTTC. This codes for CASSPTDRGYEQYF.

The chain combines TRBV28 with TRBJ1-2; 8 nucleotides match TRBD1. V lost 6 bases and J lost 6; bases outside the gene matches: 9. The CDR3 extends over 14 amino acids. Germline V CDR1 and CDR2: MDHEN, SYDVKM. The CDR3 region is CASRRGQGLNGYTF. The CDR3, as DNA: TGTGCCAGCAGGCGAGGACAGGGCTTGAATGGCTACACCTTC.

This clone is a singleton in its sample. The rearrangement links TRBV5-5 to TRBJ1-5; no reliable D call. V lost 3 bases, J lost 7 bases, and 2 bases lay in between. Germline lookup yields CDR1 SGHKS and CDR2 YYEKEE (reference sequence). The CDR3 is made up of 10 amino acids. The CDR3 bases are TGTGCCAGCAGCTGGCAGCCCCAGCATTTT. It encodes CASSWQPQHF.

The chain is built from TRBV6-5 and TRBJ2-5; D uncertain. The V end was cut by 0 bases, the J end by 2 bases, with 10 bases between. CDR1 and CDR2 from the germline V gene are MNHEY and SVGAGI. There are 15 residues in the CDR3. As DNA, the CDR3 is TGTGCCAGCAGTTACTCGAACGTACTACAAGAGACCCAGTACTTC. Its translation is CASSYSNVLQETQYF.

The V gene is TRBV6-1, the J gene TRBJ2-7; D tentatively reads TRBD1 or TRBD2 (6 bases each). There are 15 residues in the CDR3. Deletions cut 3 bases from V and 3 bases from J, with 15 bases between. Germline CDR1 is MNHNS and CDR2 is SASEGT. In DNA, the CDR3 is TGTGCCAGCAGTGACCCCGGGGGCGTAAGCTACGAGCAGTACTTC. This encodes CASSDPGGVSYEQYF.

The chain carries TRBV4-2 and TRBJ2-3; 9 positions match TRBD1. Germline assignment: CDR1 LGHNA and CDR2 YNFKEQ. This CDR3 is built from 20 residues. The ends lost 0 bases at V and 2 bases at J; junction bases unmatched: 15. As DNA, the CDR3 is TGTGCCAGCAGCCAAGATCCCCCCTACAGGGGGCGACGGGACACAGATACGCAGTATTTT. Its protein is CASSQDPPYRGRRDTDTQYF.

Only a few counts were recorded for this clone. This sequence joins TRBV7-9 and TRBJ2-7; D not certain. The CDR3 loop spans 12 amino acids. V lost 4 bases and J lost 1, with 5 bases in between. Germline V lookup: CDR1 SEHNR, CDR2 FQNEAQ (reference sequence). CDR3 loop: CASSSISYEQYF. CDR3 DNA: TGTGCCAGCAGCTCAATATCCTACGAGCAGTACTTC.

This chain links TRBV5-1 with TRBJ1-5, with a tentative D call TRBD1 (5 bases). The V end was cut by 7 bases, the J end by 9 bases, with 17 bases between. The CDR3 is 13 amino acids. Germline CDR1 is SGHRS and CDR2 is YFSETQ. CDR3 sequence (DNA): TGCGCCAGCGCGCGGACGGAGAGGGGGCCCCAGCATTTT. Its protein product is CASARTERGPQHF.

The V call is TRBV4-1, the J call TRBJ2-1, with D possibly matching TRBD2 (5 bases). V was shortened by 8 bases and J by 2 bases, with 16 bases between the two germline ends. From germline, CDR1 is MGHRA and CDR2 YSYEKL. The CDR3 length is 15 residues. DNA of the CDR3: TGCGCCAGCGCTAAGCAAGACGGGACCTACAATGAGCAGTTCTTC. Translation gives CASAKQDGTYNEQFF.

V gene TRBV18 combines with J gene TRBJ2-1, with 11 bases that match TRBD2. Germline V gene data show CDR1 as KGHSH and CDR2 as LQKENI. The CDR3 contains 15 residues. The J segment lost 4 bases and the V segment lost 6 bases, leaving 5 bases of the junction unmatched. CDR3 DNA sequence: TGTGCCAGCTCCTACGGGACTAGCGGTTACAATGAGCAGTTCTTC. It specifies CASSYGTSGYNEQFF.

V usage is TRBV11-3 and J usage is TRBJ2-3, with 13 positions matching TRBD2. The germline CDR1 and CDR2 sequences are SGHNT and YENEEA. This CDR3 has 17 amino acids. Unmatched junction bases numbered 12, after V lost 5 bases and J lost 7 bases. This CDR3 is CASSKTRTSGSSNTQYF. The CDR3 nucleotides are TGTGCCAGCAGCAAGACCCGGACTAGCGGGAGCTCGAATACGCAGTATTTT.

The J gene is TRBJ2-5, the V gene TRBV18; the D gene is possibly TRBD1 (6 bases). Looked up from germline, CDR1 is KGHSH and CDR2 is LQKENI. CDR3 length equals 16 residues. Trimming shortened V by 2 bases and J by 2 bases, and 15 bases separated the two germline ends. The CDR3 DNA reads TGTGCCAGCTCACCAACGACAGGTAGTCGGCAAGAGACCCAGTACTTC. Protein product: CASSPTTGSRQETQYF.

This sequence joins TRBV15 and TRBJ2-3; 7 bases line up with TRBD1. The V and J ends lost 0 bases and 4 bases, in that order; junction bases with no gene match: 7. CDR3 size: 16 residues. Per germline, CDR1 LNHNV and CDR2 YYDKDF (reference sequence). The CDR3 here is CATSRDSSGGPDTQYF. CDR3 DNA: TGTGCCACCAGCAGAGATTCGTCAGGGGGTCCAGATACGCAGTATTTT.

The chain recombines TRBV11-2 with TRBJ2-2; D is ambiguous. Germline CDR1 reads SGHAT; CDR2 reads FQNNGV. CDR3 length: 16 amino acids. V was shortened by 0 bases and J by 4 bases, with 12 bases between the two germline ends. CDR3 sequence: CASSLDRYKGTGELFF. CDR3 nucleotides: TGTGCCAGCAGCTTAGATCGGTACAAGGGCACCGGGGAGCTGTTTTTT.

The gene calls are TRBV28 and TRBJ1-1; D gene uncertain. This CDR3 has 16 amino acids. Germline lookup yields CDR1 MDHEN and CDR2 SYDVKM. V lost 7 bases and J lost 2, with 20 bases in between. CDR3 in amino acids: CASTPGDLRSNTEAFF. The CDR3, as DNA: TGTGCCAGCACACCCGGGGATTTAAGGTCAAACACTGAAGCTTTCTTT.

This clone is a singleton in its sample. The chain links TRBV7-2 to TRBJ2-1; D is perhaps TRBD2 (6 bases). Germline V gene data show CDR1 as SGHTA and CDR2 as FQGNSA. Trimming took off 1 base at V and 9 bases at J, with 13 bases between the two ends. The CDR3 consists of 14 residues. The CDR3 here is CASSLVPARGEQFF. Here the CDR3 DNA reads TGTGCCAGCAGCTTAGTTCCGGCGCGGGGTGAGCAGTTCTTC.

The rearrangement links TRBV18 to TRBJ2-7; D might be TRBD1 (5 bases). CDR3 length: 14 residues. CDR1 is KGHSH, CDR2 LQKENI, per germline. V dropped 2 bases and J dropped 1 base, with 9 bases sitting between them. Written as DNA, the CDR3 is TGTGCCAGCTCACCAAACGGACATTCCTACGAGCAGTACTTC. Amino acid sequence: CASSPNGHSYEQYF.

The rearrangement uses TRBV10-2 and TRBJ2-7; TRBD1 matches at 11 bases. Germline values: CDR1 WSHSY, CDR2 SAAADI. The CDR3 runs to 15 residues. J gave up 3 bases and V 8 bases, and 9 bases lay outside the gene matches. The CDR3 DNA is TGCGCCAGCGAAGGTCAGGGGACAGGGGGCTACGAGCAGTACTTC. Residues: CASEGQGTGGYEQYF.

The gene calls are TRBV6-5 and TRBJ1-6; no reliable D call. The CDR3 spans 14 residues. With 6 bases removed from V and 0 bases from J, the gap between germline ends came to 6 bases. From germline, CDR1 is MNHEY and CDR2 SVGAGI. The CDR3 DNA is TGTGCCAGCAGATTCAACTCCTATAATTCACCCCTCCACTTT. Translated: CASRFNSYNSPLHF.

The V call is TRBV5-6, the J call TRBJ2-7, with D maybe TRBD1 (6 bases). This CDR3 region has 15 residues. Trimming left V 1 base short and J 3 bases short, with 14 bases between. The germline V gene encodes CDR1 SGHDT and CDR2 YYEEEE. The CDR3 nucleotides read TGTGCCAGCAGCTTGTCGACAGGTAAAGGCTACGAGCAGTACTTC. The encoded protein is CASSLSTGKGYEQYF.

This chain connects TRBV27 to TRBJ1-5; no definite D call. The CDR3 has 11 residues. Germline V gene sequence: CDR1 MNHEY, CDR2 SMNVEV (reference sequence). The DNA of the CDR3 is TGTGGCCGCCCGGGCAATCAGCCCCAGCATTTT. Its protein is CGRPGNQPQHF.

The V call is TRBV7-3, the J call TRBJ1-2; 10 bases align to TRBD1. V trimming: 5 bases; J trimming: 4 bases; junction bases outside the gene matches: 7. This CDR3 spans 15 amino acids. Germline V gene data show CDR1 as SGHTA and CDR2 as FQGTGA. The CDR3 loop reads CASSPGTGAIYGYTF. The DNA for the CDR3 is TGTGCCAGCAGCCCCGGGACAGGGGCGATCTATGGCTACACCTTC.

The gene calls are TRBV28 and TRBJ2-5; 8 positions agree with TRBD2. The CDR3 totals 16 residues. In germline, CDR1 is MDHEN, CDR2 SYDVKM. J lost 4 bases, V lost 6 bases, and 13 bases had no gene match. CDR3 sequence reads: CASRGTRAGASETQYF. The CDR3 DNA reads as TGTGCCAGCAGGGGAACGAGAGCGGGAGCTTCAGAGACCCAGTACTTC.

The V gene is TRBV27, the J gene TRBJ2-3; the D is unclear. Germline CDR1 MNHEY, CDR2 SMNVEV (reference sequence). With 6 bases removed from V and 4 bases from J, the gap between germline ends came to 8 bases. This CDR3 region has 12 residues. CDR3 bases: TGTGCCAGCAGACATGGGCCAGATACGCAGTATTTT. This sequence encodes CASRHGPDTQYF.

The V call is TRBV18, the J call TRBJ2-3; TRBD1 matches at 9 bases. The germline V gene has CDR1 KGHSH and CDR2 LQKENI. This CDR3 region has 16 residues. V dropped 6 bases and J dropped 2; count of bases not matched to a gene: 9. The CDR3 reads CASSLPGQGITDTQYF. The CDR3, as DNA: TGTGCCAGCTCTCTGCCGGGACAGGGAATCACAGATACGCAGTATTTT. The full variable domain, in which reference TRBV18 and TRBJ2-3 provide the parts outside the CDR3, is NAGVMQNPRHLVRRRGQEARLRCSPMKGHSHVYWYRQLPEEGLKFMVYLQKENIIDESGMPKERFSAEFPKEGPSILRIQQVVRGDSAAYFCASSLPGQGITDTQYFGPGTRLTVL.

The rearrangement joins TRBV7-8 to TRBJ2-7, with a tentative D call TRBD1 (6 bases). Germline CDR1 SGHVS, CDR2 FQNEAQ. The CDR3 runs to 16 residues. Trimming took 5 bases from V and 2 from J, leaving 19 bases between them. CDR3 DNA: TGTGCCAGCAGCCCAGGGGCCAGCATCCTAGCCTACGAGCAGTACTTC. As protein: CASSPGASILAYEQYF.

This chain joins TRBV19 and TRBJ2-7; the match to TRBD2 covers 8 bases. Germline trimming cut 10 bases from V and 6 bases from J; bases unmatched to any gene: 8. The germline gives CDR1 LNHDA, CDR2 SQIVND (reference sequence). The length of the CDR3 is 12 residues. CDR3 sequence (DNA): TGTGCCACGTTAGCGGGAAGGGGCGAGCAGTACTTC. Translated, it gives CATLAGRGEQYF. The full variable domain, completed using reference TRBV19 and TRBJ2-7, is DGGITQSPKYLFRKEGQNVTLSCEQNLNHDAMYWYRQDPGQGLRLIYYSQIVNDFQKGDIAEGYSVSREKKESFPLTVTSAQKNPTAFYLCATLAGRGEQYFGPGTRLTVT.

This rearrangement joins TRBV5-1 to TRBJ2-7, with D unclear. The length of the CDR3 is 14 residues. The V end was cut by 2 bases, the J end by 2 bases, with 11 bases between. CDR1 SGHRS and CDR2 YFSETQ come from the germline V gene. The CDR3 region is CASSFFAYTYEQYF. Written as DNA, the CDR3 is TGCGCCAGCAGCTTCTTTGCGTACACCTACGAGCAGTACTTC. Together with reference TRBV5-1 and TRBJ2-7, the CDR3 gives the full variable domain: KAGVTQTPRYLIKTRGQQVTLSCSPISGHRSVSWYQQTPGQGLQFLFEYFSETQRNKGNFPGRFSGRQFSNSRSEMNVSTLELGDSALYLCASSFFAYTYEQYFGPGTRLTVT.

The chain recombines TRBV27 with TRBJ2-7, with D tentatively TRBD2 (5 bases). Germline V gene data show CDR1 as MNHEY and CDR2 as SMNVEV (reference sequence). The germline V and J ends were trimmed by 5 bases and 6 bases, with 8 bases remaining between them. The CDR3 has 11 residues. CDR3 nucleotide sequence: TGTGCCAGCAGTACCCGGGGCGAGCAGTACTTC. Translating gives CASSTRGEQYF.

The V call is TRBV2, the J call TRBJ2-7, with 9 nucleotides matching TRBD1. The V and J ends lost 6 bases and 0 bases, in that order; junction bases with no gene match: 9. Germline CDR1 and CDR2: SNHLY and FYNNEI. This CDR3 is built from 16 residues. CDR3 in DNA: TGTGCCAGCAGAGAAAACAGGGGGCTTGGCTCCTACGAGCAGTACTTC. It translates to CASRENRGLGSYEQYF.